This T cell receptor (beta chain) was captured by sequencing in a study of blood T cell repertoires in COVID-19. Note on this clone: One end of the junction is discordant with germline, which a read error may explain.

Produced via immunoSEQ multiplex PCR; TCRdb's table is partial and in-frame only. Of 200,000 to 250,000 clones listed, about four fifths are singletons. Looked up from germline, CDR1 is MNHNS and CDR2 is SASEGT. This CDR3 is 16 amino acids long. The receptor comes from a woman aged 60-75 years with acute or convalescent COVID-19. Sequencing was performed on peripheral blood. This chain links TRBV6-1 with TRBJ2-4, with TRBD2 as a possible D gene (6 bases). The CDR3 sequence: CASTETGVLAKNIQYF. CDR3 DNA sequence: TGTGCCAGCACTGAAACGGGAGTCCTAGCCAAAAACATTCAGTACTTC.